These 18 T cell receptor beta chains share one sample of origin, sequenced in a study of T cell changes during pregnancy in multiple sclerosis. The assay was immunoSEQ multiplex PCR, and TCRdb's table has in-frame clones only and misses some. The sample yields roughly 80,000 clones, about 90% seen once. The input for sequencing was peripheral blood, taken before pregnancy. These receptors came from a female donor with multiple sclerosis, enrolled in a pregnancy study.

This clone was counted a single time. This sequence joins TRBV27 and TRBJ2-1; maybe TRBD2 (6 bases). Per the germline V gene, CDR1 is MNHEY and CDR2 is SMNVEV (reference sequence). There are 11 residues in the CDR3. Trimming took 5 bases from V and 7 from J, leaving 6 bases between them. CDR3 DNA sequence: TGTGCCAGCAGTGGAGGGAATGAGCAGTTCTTC. It codes for CASSGGNEQFF.

The V and J genes are TRBV6-1 and TRBJ2-2, with 9 bases matching TRBD1. Germline CDR1 reads MNHNS; CDR2 reads SASEGT. The length of the CDR3 is 12 residues. Trimming removed 6 bases from V and 9 bases from J; junction bases left unmatched: 2. CDR3 coding DNA: TGTGCCAGCAGACAGGGGGCTTGGGAGCTGTTTTTT. Translated: CASRQGAWELFF.

CDR3 coding DNA: TGCGCCAGCAGCGCTCAGGGGTCAGGAAACACCATATATTTT. Its protein product is CASSAQGSGNTIYF. V is TRBV5-1 and J is TRBJ1-3; weak D call: TRBD1 (6 bases). Germline V gene lookup returns CDR1 SGHRS and CDR2 YFSETQ. V lost 4 bases, J lost 4 bases, and 12 bases lay in between. The CDR3 runs to 14 residues.

The chain is built from TRBV5-1 and TRBJ1-1; 7 nucleotides align to TRBD1. The CDR3 contains 14 residues. With 7 bases clipped from V and 5 bases from J, the junction kept 11 bases outside the gene matches. Germline lookup yields CDR1 SGHRS and CDR2 YFSETQ. The CDR3 DNA reads TGCGCCAGCCAGGAAACAGGGGTCTTAACTGAAGCTTTCTTT. This encodes CASQETGVLTEAFF.

The chain uses TRBV15 and TRBJ2-1, with TRBD2 matching over 12 bases. Unmatched junction bases numbered 4, after V lost 4 bases and J lost 6 bases. Germline V gene data show CDR1 as LNHNV and CDR2 as YYDKDF (reference sequence). The CDR3 loop spans 15 amino acids. This CDR3 is CATSTGLAGGNEQFF. The CDR3 DNA reads as TGTGCCACCAGCACGGGACTAGCGGGTGGCAATGAGCAGTTCTTC.

V usage is TRBV5-1 and J usage is TRBJ1-2; tentatively, D is TRBD1 (6 bases). The CDR3 sequence is 14 residues long. Trimming stripped 4 bases from V and 0 bases from J, with 10 bases between. Germline V CDR1 and CDR2: SGHRS, YFSETQ. CDR3 sequence reads: CASSRGQANYGYTF. The CDR3 region has the DNA TGCGCCAGCAGCAGGGGACAAGCTAACTATGGCTACACCTTC. Looking up the rest from reference TRBV5-1 and TRBJ1-2 gives the full variable domain: KAGVTQTPRYLIKTRGQQVTLSCSPISGHRSVSWYQQTPGQGLQFLFEYFSETQRNKGNFPGRFSGRQFSNSRSEMNVSTLELGDSALYLCASSRGQANYGYTFGSGTRLTVV.

The chain couples TRBV28 to TRBJ2-6; a weak D match, TRBD1 (5 bases). The CDR3 sequence is 15 residues long. Trimming shortened V by 5 bases and J by 1 base, and 9 bases separated the two germline ends. Germline V gene data show CDR1 as MDHEN and CDR2 as SYDVKM. CDR3 protein: CASSRTGSGANVLTF. The DNA for the CDR3 is TGTGCCAGCAGTCGAACAGGATCTGGGGCCAACGTCCTGACTTTC.

The sample holds one count of this clone. The J gene is TRBJ2-6, the V gene TRBV18, with D hard to call. The ends were cut back, 8 bases at V and 0 bases at J, with 14 bases in the middle. CDR1 is KGHSH, CDR2 LQKENI, per germline. This CDR3 contains 16 residues. CDR3 coding DNA: TGTGCCAGCCCTATAAGCACCGGCTCTGGGGCCAACGTCCTGACTTTC. Translation: CASPISTGSGANVLTF.

J is TRBJ2-1 and V is TRBV28, with TRBD1 as a possible D gene (5 bases). The V gene lost 6 bases and the J gene lost 3 bases, with 9 bases spanning the gap. Germline V lookup: CDR1 MDHEN, CDR2 SYDVKM. The CDR3 spans 13 residues. The CDR3 DNA reads TGTGCCAGCAGAATAGGGGTCTACAATGAGCAGTTCTTC. Translation gives CASRIGVYNEQFF.

The V gene is TRBV6-1, the J gene TRBJ1-4; no reliable D call. Trimming pared 2 bases from V and 0 bases from J, leaving 10 bases between. This CDR3 region has 16 residues. Germline V CDR1 and CDR2: MNHNS, SASEGT. CDR3 amino acids: CASSEPRVATNEKLFF. The CDR3 nucleotides read TGTGCCAGCAGTGAACCTCGAGTTGCAACTAATGAAAAACTGTTTTTT.

The chain employs TRBV5-4 and TRBJ1-2; 9 nucleotides align to TRBD1. With 3 bases clipped from V and 2 bases from J, the junction kept 2 bases outside the gene matches. Germline V lookup: CDR1 SGHNT, CDR2 YYREEE (reference sequence). The CDR3 consists of 14 residues. CDR3 coding DNA: TGTGCCAGCAGCTCGGGACAGGGCAACTATGGCTACACCTTC. Translating it yields CASSSGQGNYGYTF.

The V gene is TRBV10-3, the J gene TRBJ2-7; no firm D call. Trimming removed 2 bases from V and 0 bases from J, with 14 bases in between. CDR1 ENHRY and CDR2 SYGVKD come from the germline V gene. The CDR3 has 16 residues. CDR3 DNA sequence: TGTGCCATCAGTGAGCCCTTCCGAACCAGCTCCTACGAGCAGTACTTC. Encoded protein: CAISEPFRTSSYEQYF.

The J gene is TRBJ2-7, the V gene TRBV7-3; tentatively, D is TRBD1 (5 bases). The V and J ends lost 0 bases and 6 bases respectively, with 9 bases between them. This CDR3 is built from 13 residues. The V gene's germline CDR1 is SGHTA and CDR2 FQGTGA. The CDR3 here is CASSLTGAREQYF. The CDR3, as DNA: TGTGCCAGCAGCTTAACAGGGGCGCGCGAGCAGTACTTC.

The chain links TRBV28 to TRBJ2-5, with 12 bases matching TRBD2. Germline CDR1 MDHEN, CDR2 SYDVKM. Germline trimming cut 7 bases from V and 2 bases from J; bases unmatched to any gene: 8. CDR3 length: 16 amino acids. In DNA, the CDR3 is TGTGCCAGCACCTCGACTAGCGGGAGACAGCAAGAGACCCAGTACTTC. This codes for CASTSTSGRQQETQYF.

The V gene is TRBV6-1, the J gene TRBJ1-2; D perhaps matches TRBD1 (5 bases). The ends were cut back, 7 bases at V and 3 bases at J, with 12 bases in the middle. This CDR3 is built from 13 residues. Germline V lookup: CDR1 MNHNS, CDR2 SASEGT. The chain's CDR3 is CASMGTGYYGYTF. CDR3 coding DNA: TGTGCCAGCATGGGGACTGGCTACTATGGCTACACCTTC.

This chain uses TRBV28 with TRBJ1-4, with D maybe TRBD1 (6 bases). The CDR3 totals 15 residues. CDR1 and CDR2 from the germline V gene are MDHEN and SYDVKM. V was shortened by 7 bases and J by 7 bases, with 19 bases between the two germline ends. DNA for the CDR3: TGTGCCAGCAACCTCGGATCGGGACACCCTGAAAAACTGTTTTTT. Its translation: CASNLGSGHPEKLFF.

The count of this clone is one. The chain employs TRBV6-5 and TRBJ1-4, with D uncertain. Germline V gene lookup returns CDR1 MNHEY and CDR2 SVGAGI. Trimming removed 0 bases from V and 0 bases from J, with 8 bases in between. This CDR3 comprises 16 residues. The CDR3 DNA is TGTGCCAGCAGTTACTCGTTCCCAGCAACTAATGAAAAACTGTTTTTT. It yields the protein CASSYSFPATNEKLFF.

The gene calls are TRBV5-4 and TRBJ1-1; 11 nucleotides align to TRBD1. Looked up from germline, CDR1 is SGHNT and CDR2 is YYREEE (reference sequence). V trimming: 3 bases; J trimming: 5 bases; junction bases outside the gene matches: 9. This CDR3 comprises 16 residues. For the CDR3, the DNA is TGTGCCAGCAGCTCGGACAGGGGGCTCCAGGGAACTGAAGCTTTCTTT. Residues: CASSSDRGLQGTEAFF.